This TCR beta chain appears in the sequencing data of a study of response to subunit inactivated influenza vaccine. Study outcomes and limitations: The authors put forward the suggestion that each seasonal influenza vaccination may bring in only a limited number of new T cells.

This clonotype was seen only a few times. Its antigen remains unidentified. Germline assignment: CDR1 SQVTM and CDR2 ANQGSEA. The ends lost 0 bases at V and 6 bases at J; junction bases unmatched: 5. This CDR3 spans 14 amino acids. TCRdb recomputed calls from the RT-PCR reads with MiXCR, one row per CDR3 protein. The sample records hundreds of thousands of distinct CDR3 sequences, around 18% being singletons. The TCR sequence derives from a man aged 50 to 60 who received an inactivated influenza vaccine. J is TRBJ1-2 and V is TRBV29-1; 9 positions match TRBD1. The source was PBMCs from blood, collected 5 days after vaccination. The chain's CDR3 is CSVEDQDRGHGYTF. CDR3 sequence (DNA): TGCAGCGTTGAAGATCAGGACAGGGGTCATGGCTACACCTTC.